The 10 T cell receptor beta chains below come from one sample, sequenced in a study of beta chain features in type 1 diabetes. Reverse transcription of all isolated RNA meant that expressed TCRB transcripts were sequenced. Sequencing used immunoSEQ multiplex PCR; TCRdb keeps in-frame clones, though not all of them. Of approximately 150,000 clones in the sample, 8% to 13% were seen once. Sample: naive CD4+ T cells from blood. All receptors come from a man aged 18 to 30 in good health.

In its sample, this clone was seen a few times. This sequence joins TRBV30 and TRBJ2-7; possible D gene TRBD2, 7 bases. V dropped 5 bases and J dropped 4 bases, with 18 bases sitting between them. The CDR3 totals 14 residues. Germline V lookup: CDR1 GTSNPN, CDR2 SVGIG (reference sequence). The CDR3 sequence is CAWGRLGGAYEQYF. The CDR3 nucleotides are TGTGCCTGGGGGCGCCTTGGGGGGGCTTACGAGCAGTACTTC.

The sample holds a few counts of this clone. The chain carries TRBV7-2 and TRBJ2-5; 8 bases map to TRBD2. The V segment lost 1 base and the J segment 6 bases; nucleotides outside the gene matches: 7. The CDR3 contains 15 residues. Germline V gives CDR1 SGHTA, CDR2 FQGNSA. CDR3: CASSLGHGGAKTQYF. The CDR3 DNA reads TGTGCCAGCAGCTTAGGTCACGGGGGGGCGAAGACCCAGTACTTC.

V usage is TRBV7-7 and J usage is TRBJ2-1; D gene uncertain. Germline V gene lookup returns CDR1 SSHAT and CDR2 FNYEAQ (reference sequence). The V gene lost 5 bases and the J gene lost 0 bases, with 14 bases spanning the gap. The CDR3 runs to 16 residues. DNA of the CDR3: TGTGCCAGCAGCCCTCTTGTAGCCAGCTCCTACAATGAGCAGTTCTTC. Its protein product is CASSPLVASSYNEQFF.

This clone has only a few counts. The chain recombines TRBV5-6 with TRBJ1-1; 7 nucleotides line up with TRBD1. The germline V gene encodes CDR1 SGHDT and CDR2 YYEEEE. The CDR3 contains 14 residues. The junction had 5 bases not matched to a gene; V was cut back by 4 bases and J by 2 bases. CDR3: CASSVGTVNTEAFF. In DNA form, the CDR3 reads TGTGCCAGCAGCGTGGGGACAGTCAACACTGAAGCTTTCTTT.

The V and J genes are TRBV25-1 and TRBJ1-4; TRBD1 might be the D (6 bases). This CDR3 is 17 amino acids long. The germline V and J ends were trimmed by 5 bases and 1 base, with 17 bases remaining between them. Germline V gene sequence: CDR1 MGHDK, CDR2 SYGVNS. As DNA, the CDR3 is TGTGCCAGCAGTCAATCCTCAACCAGGGGAACTAATGAAAAACTGTTTTTT. This codes for CASSQSSTRGTNEKLFF.

This rearrangement joins TRBV5-5 to TRBJ2-2, with D hard to call. CDR1 SGHKS and CDR2 YYEKEE come from the germline V gene (reference sequence). The CDR3 length is 15 residues. With 6 bases removed from V and 0 bases from J, the gap between germline ends came to 12 bases. The CDR3 nucleotides read TGTGCCAGCACCCCCCGGGTCCCGAACACCGGGGAGCTGTTTTTT. Translating gives CASTPRVPNTGELFF.

This clone was picked up a small number of times. The chain carries TRBV18 and TRBJ2-7, with 8 bases matching TRBD1. The CDR3 length is 16 residues. Trimming took 2 bases from V and 2 from J; bases not matched to a gene: 8. CDR1 KGHSH and CDR2 LQKENI come from the germline V gene. CDR3 protein: CASSPGRTGYAYEQYF. The CDR3 DNA reads as TGTGCCAGCTCACCAGGGAGGACAGGGTATGCCTACGAGCAGTACTTC.

The rearrangement joins TRBV19 to TRBJ1-4; D is unclear. In germline, CDR1 is LNHDA, CDR2 SQIVND (reference sequence). There are 14 residues in the CDR3. The V gene lost 5 bases and the J gene lost 7 bases, with 14 bases spanning the gap. The CDR3: CASSSLEGGEKLFF. CDR3 DNA sequence: TGTGCCAGTAGTTCCTTGGAGGGAGGTGAAAAACTGTTTTTT.

In this sample, this clone turned up a few times. The rearrangement links TRBV7-2 to TRBJ1-6; possibly TRBD1 for D (6 bases). Germline-derived CDR1 and CDR2 are SGHTA and FQGNSA. The CDR3 is 13 residues long. V gave up 4 bases and J gave up 7 bases, with 8 bases separating them. The CDR3 nucleotides are TGTGCCAGCAGCTGGGACAAAAATTCACCCCTCCACTTT. Residues: CASSWDKNSPLHF.

V usage is TRBV7-9 and J usage is TRBJ1-3; D remains unclear. The CDR3 loop spans 13 amino acids. The V end was cut by 5 bases, the J end by 9 bases, with 14 bases between. Looked up from germline, CDR1 is SEHNR and CDR2 is FQNEAQ (reference sequence). The CDR3, as DNA: TGTGCCAGCAGCCCCGAGGGTATTACCACCATATATTTT. The encoded protein is CASSPEGITTIYF.